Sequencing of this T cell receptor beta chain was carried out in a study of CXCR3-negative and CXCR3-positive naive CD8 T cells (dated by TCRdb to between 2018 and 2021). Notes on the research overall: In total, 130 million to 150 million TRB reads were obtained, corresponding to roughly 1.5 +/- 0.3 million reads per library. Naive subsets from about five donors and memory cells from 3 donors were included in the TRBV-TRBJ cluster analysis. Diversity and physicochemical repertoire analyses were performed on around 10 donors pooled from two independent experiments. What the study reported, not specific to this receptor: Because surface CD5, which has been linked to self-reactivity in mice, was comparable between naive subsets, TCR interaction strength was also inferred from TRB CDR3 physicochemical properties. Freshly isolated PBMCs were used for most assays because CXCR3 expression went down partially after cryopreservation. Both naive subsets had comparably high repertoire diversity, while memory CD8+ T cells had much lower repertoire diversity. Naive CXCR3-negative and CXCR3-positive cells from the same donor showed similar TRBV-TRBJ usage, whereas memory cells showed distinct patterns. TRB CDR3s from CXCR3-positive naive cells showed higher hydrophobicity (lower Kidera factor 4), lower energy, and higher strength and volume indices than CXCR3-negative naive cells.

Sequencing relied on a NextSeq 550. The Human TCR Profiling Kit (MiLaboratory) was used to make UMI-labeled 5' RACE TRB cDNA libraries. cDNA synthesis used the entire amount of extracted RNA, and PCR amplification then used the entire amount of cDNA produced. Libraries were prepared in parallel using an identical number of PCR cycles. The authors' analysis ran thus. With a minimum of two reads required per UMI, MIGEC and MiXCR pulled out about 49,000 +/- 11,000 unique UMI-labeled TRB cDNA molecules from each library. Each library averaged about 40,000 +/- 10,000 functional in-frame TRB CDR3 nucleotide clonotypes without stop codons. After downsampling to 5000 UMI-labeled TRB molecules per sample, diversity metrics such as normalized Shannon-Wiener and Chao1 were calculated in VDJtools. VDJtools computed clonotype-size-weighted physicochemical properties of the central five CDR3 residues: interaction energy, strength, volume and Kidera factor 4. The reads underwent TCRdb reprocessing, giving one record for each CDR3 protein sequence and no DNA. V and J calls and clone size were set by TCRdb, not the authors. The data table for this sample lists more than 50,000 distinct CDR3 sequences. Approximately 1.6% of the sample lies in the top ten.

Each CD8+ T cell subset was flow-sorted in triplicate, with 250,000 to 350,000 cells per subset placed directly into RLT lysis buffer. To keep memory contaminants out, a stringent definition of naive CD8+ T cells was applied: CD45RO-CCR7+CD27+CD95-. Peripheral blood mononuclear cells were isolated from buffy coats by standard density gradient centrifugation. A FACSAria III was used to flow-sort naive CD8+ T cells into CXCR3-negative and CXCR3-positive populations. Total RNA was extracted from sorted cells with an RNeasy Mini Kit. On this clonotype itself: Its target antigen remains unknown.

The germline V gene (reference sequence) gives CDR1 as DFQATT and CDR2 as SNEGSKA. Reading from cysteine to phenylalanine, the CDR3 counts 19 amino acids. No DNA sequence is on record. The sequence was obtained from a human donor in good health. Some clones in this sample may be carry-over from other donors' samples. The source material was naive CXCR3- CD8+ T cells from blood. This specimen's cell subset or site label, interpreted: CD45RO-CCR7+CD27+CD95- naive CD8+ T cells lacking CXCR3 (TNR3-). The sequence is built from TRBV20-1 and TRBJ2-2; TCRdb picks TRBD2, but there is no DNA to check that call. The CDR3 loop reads CSARDRGQTSGALTGELFF.